These T cell receptor beta chains were read from a single sample in a study of blood T cell repertoires in COVID-19. Sequenced by immunoSEQ multiplex PCR; TCRdb stores in-frame clones only, minus some. The table lists about 110,000 clones, 84% of them singletons. Sequencing input: peripheral blood. These receptors were obtained from a woman in her fifties or sixties with acute or convalescent COVID-19. CDR3s include the opening cysteine and the closing phenylalanine or tryptophan. A D gene is named only where the DNA matches it firmly. Only some rows state a clone size, as once, few, many or a class for expanded clones.

.	TRBV2	TRBD1	TRBJ1-6	CASRTGGLSPLHF	TGTGCCAGCAGAACAGGGGGCCTTTCACCCCTCCACTTT
.	TRBV6-5	.	TRBJ1-6	CASSFSNPGGWSPLHF	TGTGCCAGCAGTTTCTCTAACCCGGGGGGGTGGTCACCCCTCCACTTT
few	TRBV29-1	TRBD1	TRBJ1-4	CSVTGQATNEKLFF	TGCAGCGTCACCGGACAGGCAACTAATGAAAAACTGTTTTTT
once	TRBV6-5	.	TRBJ1-6	CASRRETNSPLHF	TGTGCCAGCAGGAGGGAAACCAATTCACCCCTCCACTTT
.	TRBV1	.	TRBJ1-1	CTSSQDWPNTEAFF	TGCACCAGCAGCCAAGATTGGCCGAACACTGAAGCTTTCTTT
.	TRBV28	.	TRBJ1-2	CASSSSGSGAYGYTF	TGTGCCAGCAGTTCGTCCGGCAGCGGGGCCTATGGCTACACCTTC
.	TRBV5-4	.	TRBJ1-6	CASSLAGYSPLHF	TGTGCCAGCAGCTTGGCCGGGTATTCACCCCTCCACTTT
.	TRBV11-2	.	TRBJ2-5	CASTLANKETQYF	TGTGCCAGCACCCTAGCCAACAAAGAGACCCAGTACTTC
.	TRBV5-1	TRBD1	TRBJ2-3	CASSSGQELTDTQYF	TGCGCCAGCAGTTCGGGACAGGAGCTCACAGATACGCAGTATTTT
.	TRBV5-1	.	TRBJ1-4	CASSLEGGRGEKLFF	TGCGCCAGCAGCTTGGAGGGGGGGCGCGGTGAAAAACTGTTTTTT
.	TRBV12-3/TRBV12-4	.	TRBJ1-1	CASSREWNTEAFF	TGTGCCAGCAGCCGAGAATGGAACACTGAAGCTTTCTTT
.	TRBV7-8	.	TRBJ2-1	CASSFRGGSFLYNEQFF	TGTGCCAGCAGCTTTAGGGGCGGCAGCTTCCTCTACAATGAGCAGTTCTTC
.	TRBV5-1	TRBD2	TRBJ2-1	CASSFSGGMNNEQFF	TGCGCCAGCAGCTTTAGCGGGGGGATGAACAATGAGCAGTTCTTC
once	TRBV7-2	.	TRBJ1-3	CASSPLDRRPGNTIYF	TGTGCCAGCAGCCCGTTAGACAGGAGACCTGGAAACACCATATATTTT
.	TRBV5-1	.	TRBJ2-7	CASSLSRGDSYEQYF	TGCGCCAGCAGCTTGTCCAGGGGGGATTCCTACGAGCAGTACTTC
few	TRBV7-6	.	TRBJ1-2	CASSLGGPGWDGYTF	TGTGCCAGCAGCTTAGGGGGTCCGGGATGGGATGGCTACACCTTC
.	TRBV4-1	TRBD2	TRBJ2-6	CASSQDRGRLAGGRSGANVLTF	TGCGCCAGCAGCCAAGATCGAGGACGGTTAGCGGGGGGGCGCTCTGGGGCCAACGTCCTGACTTTC
.	TRBV12-3/TRBV12-4	.	TRBJ1-1	CASSPREDQEAFF	TGTGCCAGCAGCCCGCGCGAGGATCAGGAAGCTTTCTTT
.	TRBV6-5	TRBD1	TRBJ1-1	CASSSSTGASTEAFF	TGTGCCAGCAGTTCCTCGACAGGGGCCTCCACTGAAGCTTTCTTT
.	TRBV5-4	.	TRBJ2-5	CASSTQGSGETQYF	TGTGCCAGCAGCACACAGGGTTCCGGAGAGACCCAGTACTTC
.	TRBV11-2	.	TRBJ1-4	CASSPSWRGEKLFF	TGTGCCAGCAGCCCTAGTTGGCGGGGTGAAAAACTGTTTTTT
.	TRBV5-1	.	TRBJ1-1	CASTRQQIGNTEAFF	TGCGCCAGCACCCGGCAACAGATCGGGAACACTGAAGCTTTCTTT
.	TRBV5-4	.	TRBJ2-5	CASSPKGGGQETQYF	TGTGCCAGCAGCCCCAAGGGGGGGGGCCAAGAGACCCAGTACTTC
.	TRBV27	.	TRBJ2-3	CASSLLLGGISDTQYF	TGTGCCAGCAGTTTATTGTTGGGCGGGATATCAGATACGCAGTATTTT
.	TRBV12-3/TRBV12-4	.	TRBJ1-5	CASSRIREQPQHF	TGTGCCAGCAGTAGAATACGGGAACAGCCCCAGCATTTT
once	TRBV6-5	.	TRBJ1-5	CASSYGGGPNQPQHF	TGTGCCAGCAGTTACGGCGGGGGCCCCAATCAGCCCCAGCATTTT
.	TRBV5-1	TRBD1	TRBJ1-1	CASSPRQGAGTEAFF	TGCGCCAGCAGCCCAAGACAGGGGGCAGGCACTGAAGCTTTCTTT
.	TRBV18	.	TRBJ1-2	CASSPEGVIYGYTF	TGTGCCAGCTCACCAGAAGGGGTGATCTATGGCTACACCTTC
.	TRBV2	TRBD1	TRBJ1-4	CASIRGTGEEKLFF	TGTGCCAGCATACGCGGGACAGGGGAAGAAAAACTGTTTTTT
.	TRBV3-1/TRBV3-2	.	TRBJ2-1	CASSLGTGTYNEQFF	TGTGCCAGCAGCCTCGGGACTGGGACCTACAATGAGCAGTTCTTC
.	TRBV6-5	.	TRBJ1-2	CASSYSRYNYGYTF	TGTGCCAGCAGTTACTCCCGGTATAACTATGGCTACACCTTC
.	TRBV24-1	.	TRBJ2-3	CATSDPARGGTQYF	TGTGCCACCAGTGATCCCGCCAGAGGGGGTACGCAGTATTTT